Below, 30 T cell receptor beta chains from the same sample are listed, as sequenced in a study of read filtering for tumor transcriptome and immune sequencing. Molecular barcoded adaptors covering alpha/delta and beta/gamma chains were used on about 390 ng RNA. Via MiXCR, TCRdb re-called the reads, giving one row per CDR3 protein. The sample records around 130,000 distinct CDR3 sequences, under 15% being singletons. Sequences were obtained from a population of CD138-negative cells sorted from bone marrow. The receptors were gathered from a donor over 35 with multiple myeloma.

To note about this clonotype: A much larger clone is a single base away; this may be a read error. The genes are TRBV29-1 and TRBJ1-1, with TRBD1 as a possible D gene (5 bases). CDR1 and CDR2 from the germline V gene are SQVTM and ANQGSEA. The CDR3 extends over 12 amino acids. CDR3 nucleotides: TGCAGCGTCAGGGATGCCAACACTGAAGCTCTCTTT. Translated: CSVRDANTEALF.

On this clonotype itself: Its ends do not fully match the called genes, so a read error is possible. V and J are TRBV3-1 and TRBJ2-5; TRBD2 matches 9 bases. CDR3 length: 15 amino acids. CDR1 LGHDT and CDR2 YNNKEL come from the germline V gene (reference sequence). The CDR3 nucleotides are TGTGTCAGCAGCCAAGCGACTAGCGGCCAAGAGACCCAGTACTTC. This codes for CVSSQATSGQETQYF.

This clonotype was seen repeatedly, ten times or more. The chain uses TRBV6-1 and TRBJ1-1; 7 bases are shared with TRBD1. Germline lookup yields CDR1 MNHNS and CDR2 SASEGT. The length of the CDR3 is 14 residues. The junction had 8 bases not matched to a gene; V was cut back by 8 bases and J by 2 bases. For the CDR3, the DNA is TGTGCCAGCGCCCGGACAGGCGAAAACACTGAAGCTTTCTTT. Its translation: CASARTGENTEAFF.

This clonotype showed up many times. The V call is TRBV7-3, the J call TRBJ2-1; the D is unclear. Germline loops: CDR1 SGHTA, CDR2 FQGTGA. V was shortened by 5 bases and J by 4 bases, with 21 bases between the two germline ends. The CDR3 has 17 residues. As DNA, the CDR3 is TGTGCCAGCAGCCAAAGACCACTCGGGTCAGGATACAATGAGCAGTTCTTC. This sequence encodes CASSQRPLGSGYNEQFF.

Turning to this clonotype: A much larger clone lies one base from this, so it may be a read error. The chain uses TRBV21-1 and TRBJ2-1; TRBD2, the table's D call, was not compared with the DNA. TRBV21-1 is termed a pseudogene. The CDR3 is 16 residues long. CDR3 protein: CASSATLGLAKNGQFF. DNA for the CDR3: TGTGCCAGCAGCGCCACCCTAGGACTAGCTAAGAATGGGCAGTTCTTC.

This clonotype was recorded a few times. The chain employs TRBV7-3 and TRBJ2-7, with D possibly TRBD2 on 5 matching bases. The germline CDR1 and CDR2 sequences are SGHTA and FQGTGA. With 5 bases removed from V and 5 bases from J, the gap between germline ends came to 13 bases. The CDR3 runs 13 residues. CDR3 nucleotide sequence: TGTGCCAGCAGCCTTACTAGTTACCACGAGCAGTACTTC. It codes for CASSLTSYHEQYF.

This clonotype was counted at least ten times. The V gene is TRBV11-2, the J gene TRBJ2-1, with 13 nucleotides matching TRBD2. The ends lost 5 bases at V and 8 bases at J; junction bases unmatched: 15. The CDR3 is made up of 18 amino acids. Germline-derived CDR1 and CDR2 are SGHAT and FQNNGV. This chain's CDR3 is CASSPDGRLAGGLDEQFF. In DNA form, the CDR3 reads TGTGCCAGCAGCCCGGACGGGAGACTAGCGGGGGGCCTGGATGAGCAGTTCTTC.

This clonotype was seen at least ten times. The chain carries TRBV20-1 and TRBJ2-3; TRBD2 might be the D (5 bases). Germline V CDR1 and CDR2: DFQATT, SNEGSKA (reference sequence). This CDR3 region has 13 residues. CDR3 sequence: CSALRRSADTQYF. DNA for the CDR3: TGCAGCGCGCTCCGGAGGTCGGCAGATACGCAGTATTTT.

Comments on this clonotype: One base away lies a much larger clone, so this may be a sequencing read error. The chain has TRBV12-3 or TRBV12-4 and TRBJ2-7; tentatively, D is TRBD1 (6 bases). Trimming pared 5 bases from V and 9 bases from J, leaving 17 bases between. CDR3 length: 13 amino acids. The CDR3 spells CASSPDRMHGQYF. The CDR3 region has the DNA TGTGCCAGCAGTCCAGACAGGATGCACGGGCAGTACTTC.

This clonotype showed up many times. The chain combines TRBV20-1 with TRBJ2-5; no clear D. CDR3 length: 10 residues. Germline V lookup: CDR1 DFQATT, CDR2 SNEGSKA (reference sequence). The V and J ends lost 5 bases and 2 bases respectively, with 3 bases between them. The CDR3 coding sequence is TGCAGTGCTGCGCAAGAGACCCAGTACTTC. It specifies CSAAQETQYF.

This clonotype showed up many times. V and J are TRBV20-1 and TRBJ2-5; 8 bases map to TRBD2. Germline trimming cut 0 bases from V and 2 bases from J; bases unmatched to any gene: 8. The CDR3 totals 16 residues. In germline, CDR1 is DFQATT, CDR2 SNEGSKA (reference sequence). CDR3 DNA: TGCAGTGCTAGAGATTTTAGCGGGGCCCTTCAAGAGACCCAGTACTTC. It encodes CSARDFSGALQETQYF.

About this clonotype: A much larger clone is a single base away; this may be a read error. CDR3: CSVELGRSYEQYF. The CDR3 coding sequence is TGCAGCGTTGAATTGGGACGGTCCTACGAGCAGTACTTC. The chain employs TRBV29-1 and TRBJ2-7; D may be TRBD1 or TRBD2 (5 bases each). V gave up 2 bases and J gave up 1 base, with 9 bases separating them. The CDR3 is 13 amino acids. CDR1 is SQVTM and CDR2 is ANQGSEA in the germline V gene.

This clonotype came up a few times. The J gene is TRBJ2-5, the V gene TRBV9; the D gene is possibly TRBD2 (7 bases). The CDR3 covers 17 residues. Per the germline V gene, CDR1 is SGDLS and CDR2 is YYNGEE. Trimming left V 0 bases short and J 5 bases short, with 20 bases between. CDR3 DNA: TGTGCCAGCAGCGTAGGTCCAGCGGGAAGGGGGGGGGAGACCCAGTACTTC. Translated, it gives CASSVGPAGRGGETQYF.

This clonotype has ten or more counts. The chain is built from TRBV7-2 and TRBJ2-1, with D possibly matching TRBD2 (6 bases). Looked up from germline, CDR1 is SGHTA and CDR2 is FQGNSA. Trimming cost V 0 bases and J 3 bases, with 12 bases left between them. The CDR3 is made up of 16 amino acids. CDR3 sequence reads: CASSLAFSGSYNEQFF. CDR3 in DNA: TGTGCCAGCAGCTTAGCTTTTAGCGGAAGCTACAATGAGCAGTTCTTC.

This clonotype appeared many times. As DNA, the CDR3 is TGTGCCAGCAGCTTGGGGATAACTAGGGTCGAACGATACCAAGAGACCCAGTACTTC. This sequence encodes CASSLGITRVERYQETQYF. The V gene is TRBV5-6, the J gene TRBJ2-5; TRBD2 is a possible D gene (5 bases). The CDR3 has 19 residues. Germline V gene sequence: CDR1 SGHDT, CDR2 YYEEEE. Trimming took off 0 bases at V and 0 bases at J, with 21 bases between the two ends.

This clonotype was seen many times. V gene TRBV20-1 combines with J gene TRBJ2-1; 9 nucleotides match TRBD2. The CDR3 covers 16 residues. Trimming took 2 bases from V and 7 from J; bases not matched to a gene: 12. Germline CDR1 is DFQATT and CDR2 is SNEGSKA (reference sequence). DNA for the CDR3: TGCAGTGCTAGATCTTTTCATAGCGGGAGAAAGAATGAGCAGTTCTTC. Its protein is CSARSFHSGRKNEQFF.

The rearrangement uses TRBV7-6 and TRBJ2-1; TRBD1 matches at 7 bases. CDR1 is SGHVS, CDR2 FNYEAQ, per germline. This CDR3 contains 14 residues. V lost 2 bases to trimming and J lost 8 bases; unmatched junction nucleotides: 6. CDR3 sequence (DNA): TGTGCCAGCAGCTTAAGAGACAGGGTGGATGAGCAGTTCTTC. Translated: CASSLRDRVDEQFF. The full variable domain, completed using reference TRBV7-6 and TRBJ2-1, is GAGVSQSPRYKVTKRGQDVALRCDPISGHVSLYWYRQALGQGPEFLTYFNYEAQQDKSGLPNDRFSAERPEGSISTLTIQRTEQRDSAMYRCASSLRDRVDEQFFGPGTRLTVL.

This clonotype was seen a handful of times. V gene TRBV7-6 combines with J gene TRBJ1-1; a weak D match, TRBD1 (5 bases). Germline-derived CDR1 and CDR2 are SGHVS and FNYEAQ. The CDR3 is 15 amino acids. V dropped 5 bases and J dropped 3 bases, with 16 bases sitting between them. CDR3 residues: CASSPGGIMDTEAFF. The CDR3 DNA is TGTGCCAGCAGCCCGGGGGGGATCATGGACACTGAAGCTTTCTTT.

This chain connects TRBV27 to TRBJ2-7, with 7 bases lining up with TRBD1. CDR1 and CDR2 (germline): MNHEY, SMNVEV (reference sequence). The CDR3 spans 13 residues. V lost 2 bases, J lost 2 bases, and 0 bases stayed unmatched. CDR3 sequence (DNA): TGTGCCAGCAGTTTAAGGGGGCCCTACGAGCAGTACTTC. The encoded protein is CASSLRGPYEQYF.

Concerning this clonotype: This sequence may be a read error, since a much larger clone differs from it by one base. V gene TRBV7-9 combines with J gene TRBJ1-1, with a tentative D call TRBD1 (6 bases). Per the germline V gene, CDR1 is SEHNR and CDR2 is FQNEAQ (reference sequence). The CDR3 runs 14 residues. CDR3 sequence reads: CASSQGRQVGETFF. The DNA for the CDR3 is TGTGCCAGCAGCCAGGGGAGACAGGTTGGTGAAACTTTCTTT.

This clonotype was picked up many times. The chain couples TRBV6-2 or TRBV6-3 to TRBJ2-1, with 9 nucleotides matching TRBD1. CDR3 size: 15 residues. The junction had 6 bases not matched to a gene; V was cut back by 4 bases and J by 5 bases. Per the germline V gene, CDR1 is MNHEY and CDR2 is SVGEGT. The DNA of the CDR3 is TGTGCCAGCAGTTGGCTACAGGGGGCGAACAATGAGCAGTTCTTC. Translation gives CASSWLQGANNEQFF.

In this sample, this clonotype turned up many times. V is TRBV12-5 and J is TRBJ1-5, with D possibly being TRBD1 (5 bases). Germline assignment: CDR1 LGHNT and CDR2 FRNRAP. The CDR3 consists of 14 residues. Deletions cut 5 bases from V and 7 bases from J, with 15 bases between. In DNA form, the CDR3 reads TGTGCTAGTGGTCCGAAGGGGATGCAACAGCCCCAGCATTTT. This encodes CASGPKGMQQPQHF.

This clonotype was detected once. The conserved final phenylalanine or tryptophan is absent from the CDR3, which likely points to a read error. The rearrangement uses TRBV12-3 or TRBV12-4 and TRBJ2-1; 10 nucleotides line up with TRBD2. Unmatched junction bases numbered 9, after V lost 6 bases and J lost 7 bases. This CDR3 has 15 residues. The CDR3: CASSLRTSGRNEQFL. CDR3 DNA: TGTGCCAGCAGCCTACGGACTAGCGGTCGTAATGAGCAGTTCTTG.

V usage is TRBV20-1 and J usage is TRBJ1-3; D gene uncertain. The CDR3 loop spans 15 amino acids. CDR1 and CDR2 (germline): DFQATT, SNEGSKA (reference sequence). V lost 0 bases and J lost 1, with 10 bases in between. The CDR3 reads CSARDRGLSGNTIYF. The CDR3 DNA reads TGCAGTGCTAGAGATCGAGGGCTATCTGGAAACACCATATATTTT.

This clonotype was seen more than once but under ten times. The CDR3 DNA reads as TGCGCCAGCAGCTTGGAGCCTAGCGGAGAGACCCAGTACTTC. Amino acid sequence: CASSLEPSGETQYF. This rearrangement joins TRBV5-1 to TRBJ2-5; 7 positions match TRBD2. CDR1 and CDR2 from the germline V gene are SGHRS and YFSETQ. The CDR3 is made up of 14 amino acids. V lost 0 bases and J lost 4; bases outside the gene matches: 3. Using reference TRBV5-1 and TRBJ2-5 for the parts outside the CDR3, the full variable domain is KAGVTQTPRYLIKTRGQQVTLSCSPISGHRSVSWYQQTPGQGLQFLFEYFSETQRNKGNFPGRFSGRQFSNSRSEMNVSTLELGDSALYLCASSLEPSGETQYFGPGTRLLVL.

A note on this clonotype: A far larger clone is just one base off, so this is likely a read error. The chain combines TRBV12-3 or TRBV12-4 with TRBJ2-1; 7 nucleotides line up with TRBD1. The CDR3 totals 13 residues. The CDR3: CASSSGGYSEQFF. For the CDR3, the DNA is TGTGCCAGCAGTTCAGGGGGTTACAGTGAGCAGTTCTTC.

This clonotype was recorded many times. The J gene is TRBJ2-5, the V gene TRBV6-6; 11 positions agree with TRBD2. The CDR3 runs to 17 residues. Germline CDR1 reads MNHNY; CDR2 reads SVGAGI (reference sequence). Trimming cost V 0 bases and J 4 bases; bases outside gene matches: 7. This CDR3 reads CASSYSARLAGGETQYF. The CDR3 DNA follows: TGTGCCAGCAGTTACTCAGCTCGGCTAGCGGGAGGAGAGACCCAGTACTTC.

This clonotype was seen ten or more times. This chain links TRBV9 with TRBJ2-1; 11 bases match TRBD2. Germline V gene lookup returns CDR1 SGDLS and CDR2 YYNGEE. V lost 3 bases to trimming and J lost 0 bases; unmatched junction nucleotides: 11. CDR3 length: 19 residues. In DNA, the CDR3 is TGTGCCAGCAGCGCCAGTGGGGGACTAGCGGTGAGCTCCTACAATGAGCAGTTCTTC. Amino acid sequence: CASSASGGLAVSSYNEQFF.

There are many counts of this clonotype. J is TRBJ2-3 and V is TRBV7-9, with TRBD2 matching over 10 bases. CDR1 is SEHNR, CDR2 FQNEAQ, per germline (reference sequence). The trim removed 3 bases at V and 3 bases at J, leaving 6 bases unmatched. The CDR3 extends over 16 amino acids. The CDR3 nucleotides read TGTGCCAGCAGCTTGGTAGCGGGAGGAGTAACAGATACGCAGTATTTT. As protein: CASSLVAGGVTDTQYF.

The sample holds many counts of this clonotype. V usage is TRBV29-1 and J usage is TRBJ2-1, with 7 bases matching TRBD1. The V segment lost 0 bases and the J segment 10 bases; nucleotides outside the gene matches: 15. CDR1 and CDR2 (germline): SQVTM, ANQGSEA. This CDR3 region has 16 residues. The CDR3 spells CSVEDQVRGWDWEQFF. The DNA of the CDR3 is TGCAGCGTTGAAGATCAGGTCAGGGGGTGGGATTGGGAGCAGTTCTTC.